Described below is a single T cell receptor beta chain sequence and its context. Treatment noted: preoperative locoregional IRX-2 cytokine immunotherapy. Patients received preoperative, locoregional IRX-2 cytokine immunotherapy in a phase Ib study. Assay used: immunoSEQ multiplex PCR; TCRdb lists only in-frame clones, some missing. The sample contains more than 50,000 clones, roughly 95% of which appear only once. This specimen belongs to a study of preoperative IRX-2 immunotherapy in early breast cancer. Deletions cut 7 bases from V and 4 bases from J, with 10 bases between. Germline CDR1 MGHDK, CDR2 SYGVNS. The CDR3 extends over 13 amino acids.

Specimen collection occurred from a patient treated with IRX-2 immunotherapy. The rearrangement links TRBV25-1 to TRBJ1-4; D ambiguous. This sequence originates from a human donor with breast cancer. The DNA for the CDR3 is TGTGCCAGCAATAGGCAGCTTAATGAAAAACTGTTTTTT. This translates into CASNRQLNEKLFF.